This TCR beta chain was captured by sequencing in a study of CD8 T cells in Susac syndrome. When the RNA was reverse transcribed, random hexamers were used with an input of roughly 0.45 to 1 ug. TCRdb reanalysed the immunoSEQ multiplex PCR reads using MiXCR and keeps one entry per CDR3 protein. The data hold 100,000 to 150,000 distinct CDR3 sequences, with around 96% observed a single time. The CDR3 length is 15 residues. Germline lookup yields CDR1 MNHEY and CDR2 SVGEGT. With 7 bases removed from V and 0 bases from J, the gap between germline ends came to 16 bases. TEMRA cells were enriched by FACS, while CD8+ and CD4+ T cells were obtained through a negative isolation that was performed magnetically.

The sample was CD4+ T cells from PBMCs. The V gene is TRBV6-2 or TRBV6-3, the J gene TRBJ2-7; D possibly corresponds to TRBD2 (5 bases). The receptor's source is a human donor in good health. CDR3 sequence (DNA): TGTGCCAGCATCACCTCGCCGGGGAGCTCCTACGAGCAGTACTTC. Translated, it gives CASITSPGSSYEQYF.